This TCR beta chain comes out of a study of T-cell reconstitution after alpha-beta-depleted transplantation in children. TCRbeta library preparation incorporated unique molecular identifiers. TCRdb analysed the PCR reads with MiXCR anew, one entry per CDR3 protein. This table has approximately 510,000 distinct CDR3 sequences, about 16% appearing once. The length of the CDR3 is 12 residues. CDR1 and CDR2 (germline): SGDLS, YYNGEE. V gave up 4 bases and J gave up 6 bases, with 7 bases separating them. This clonotype was seen more than once but under ten times. Sequenced here: PBMCs from the stem cell graft donor, sampled from the stem cell graft. The clonotype originates from a human donor who donated a stem cell graft to a child with acute lymphoblastic leukemia. The V gene is TRBV9, the J gene TRBJ2-2, with D hard to call. The CDR3 here is CASSPGPGELFF. The CDR3 DNA reads TGTGCCAGCAGCCCAGGTCCCGGGGAGCTGTTTTTT.